This is a list of T cell receptor beta chains from one sample in a study of prognosis after radiotherapy for stage I lung cancer. MiXCR was run by TCRdb on the multiplex PCR reads, yielding one entry per CDR3 protein. The sample lists more than 30,000 distinct CDR3 sequences, about 39% occurring once. Here the sequenced sample was PBMCs, taken before or after stereotactic body radiation therapy (not recorded which). The receptors originated from a donor aged 50 or older with non-small cell lung cancer. Each CDR3 is given with its conserved first and last residue. A D gene is named only where the DNA matches it firmly. Expanded clones are given a class, and other clones once, few, many or no size at all.

abundance	v_gene	j_gene	d_gene	CDR3aa	CDR3nt
many	TRBV18	TRBJ2-2	.	CASSPLGPGIDTGELFF	TGTGCCAGCTCACCACTCGGGCCAGGCATTGACACCGGGGAGCTGTTTTTT
.	TRBV6-5	TRBJ1-5	TRBD1	CASSYRGTGLLMQPQHF	TGTGCCAGCAGTTATCGAGGGACAGGGTTGTTGATGCAGCCCCAGCATTTT
.	TRBV4-2	TRBJ1-4	.	CASSPLGEKLFF	TGTGCCAGCAGCCCACTCGGTGAAAAACTGTTTTTT
.	TRBV6-9	TRBJ1-2	TRBD1	CASSYIRTGGNYGYTF	TGTGCCAGCAGTTATATTCGGACAGGGGGCAACTATGGCTACACCTTC
many	TRBV9	TRBJ2-7	TRBD1	CASSATGGPTYEQYF	TGTGCCAGCAGCGCTACAGGGGGCCCTACCTACGAGCAGTACTTC
many	TRBV3-1	TRBJ2-3	.	CASSQAALVPDTQYF	TGTGCCAGCAGCCAAGCGGCACTCGTTCCAGATACGCAGTATTTT
many	TRBV19	TRBJ1-4	.	CASSEQGSNSATNEKLFF	TGTGCCAGTTCCGAACAGGGCTCTAACTCTGCAACTAATGAAAAACTGTTTTTT
many	TRBV2	TRBJ2-5	TRBD1	CATDRDRGLRETQYF	TGTGCCACCGACCGGGACAGGGGTTTACGAGAGACCCAGTACTTC
few	TRBV7-2	TRBJ2-1	.	CASRLTNEQFF	TGTGCCAGCAGGTTAACGAATGAGCAGTTCTTC
.	TRBV12-3/TRBV12-4	TRBJ2-1	.	CASIYVGGSEQFF	TGTGCCAGCATCTATGTCGGTGGCAGTGAGCAGTTCTTC
.	TRBV5-5	TRBJ1-6	.	CASSGFIDEPRLHF	TGTGCCAGCAGCGGATTCATCGACGAGCCTCGCCTCCACTTT
.	TRBV15	TRBJ2-7	TRBD2	CATSRVAGGPYEQYF	TGTGCCACCAGCAGAGTGGCGGGAGGGCCCTACGAGCAGTACTTC
many	TRBV12-3/TRBV12-4	TRBJ1-1	.	CASNPGNTEAFF	TGTGCCAGCAACCCAGGGAACACTGAAGCTTTCTTT
medium-sized	TRBV5-1	TRBJ2-2	.	CASSLWGAIDTGELFF	TGCGCCAGCAGCTTATGGGGCGCGATAGACACCGGGGAGCTGTTTTTT
many	TRBV4-1	TRBJ2-1	.	CASSQGEWTYNEQFF	TGCGCCAGCAGCCAAGGTGAATGGACATACAATGAGCAGTTCTTC
many	TRBV5-1	TRBJ2-7	.	CASSLEYEQYF	TGCGCCAGCAGCTTGGAATACGAGCAGTACTTC
many	TRBV7-9	TRBJ2-6	.	CASSRRSGANVLTF	TGTGCCAGCAGCAGGAGGTCTGGGGCCAACGTCCTGACTTTC
many	TRBV12-3/TRBV12-4	TRBJ1-5	.	CASKWSLSNQPQHF	TGTGCCAGCAAGTGGAGCCTTAGCAATCAGCCCCAGCATTTT
.	TRBV5-8	TRBJ2-1	TRBD2	CASSFSGGAGEQFF	TGTGCCAGCAGCTTTAGCGGGGGGGCTGGTGAGCAGTTCTTC
.	TRBV20-1	TRBJ1-2	.	CSARRGFGYTF	TGCAGTGCAAGAAGGGGCTTTGGCTACACCTTC
.	TRBV6-2/TRBV6-3	TRBJ2-1	.	CASRGQPNNEQFF	TGTGCCAGCAGGGGGCAGCCAAACAATGAGCAGTTCTTC
many	TRBV19	TRBJ2-1	.	CASSINRNNEQFF	TGTGCCAGTAGTATTAACAGAAACAATGAGCAGTTCTTC
many	TRBV11-3	TRBJ2-1	.	CASSSTTSEQFF	TGTGCCAGCAGTTCCACGACTAGTGAGCAGTTCTTC
.	TRBV5-5	TRBJ2-1	.	CASSLSVGSYNEQFF	TGTGCCAGCAGCTTGTCAGTGGGCTCCTACAATGAGCAGTTCTTC
few	TRBV28	TRBJ2-7	.	CASSFSYEQYF	TGTGCCAGCAGTTTCTCGTACGAGCAGTACTTC
.	TRBV2	TRBJ1-1	.	CASSVSMNTEAFF	TGTGCCAGCAGTGTTTCCATGAACACTGAAGCTTTCTTT
.	TRBV24-1	TRBJ2-3	.	CATSDPLFAGKKDTQYF	TGTGCCACCAGTGATCCCCTCTTCGCAGGGAAGAAAGATACGCAGTATTTT
many	TRBV24-1	TRBJ2-2	.	CATSDPTGHFANTGELFF	TGTGCCACCAGTGATCCTACGGGACATTTCGCGAACACCGGGGAGCTGTTTTTT
many	TRBV28	TRBJ2-3	.	CASSLQATDTQYF	TGTGCCAGCAGTCTACAAGCGACAGATACGCAGTATTTT
many	TRBV7-6	TRBJ2-7	TRBD2	CASSLGGTSRSYEQYF	TGTGCCAGCAGCTTAGGGGGGACTAGCCGCTCCTACGAGCAGTACTTC
.	TRBV2	TRBJ2-2	.	CASSDLPRPSNTGELFF	TGTGCCAGCAGTGACCTCCCCAGGCCATCGAACACCGGGGAGCTGTTTTTT
many	TRBV7-9	TRBJ1-4	.	CASSLGRASEVEKLFF	TGTGCCAGCAGCTTAGGGAGGGCTTCAGAGGTTGAAAAACTGTTTTTT
many	TRBV5-4	TRBJ2-7	.	CASSRDEIYEQYF	TGTGCCAGCAGCAGGGATGAAATCTACGAGCAGTACTTC
.	TRBV12-3/TRBV12-4	TRBJ1-6	TRBD1	CASSGTGGNSPLHF	TGTGCCAGCAGTGGGACAGGGGGGAATTCACCCCTCCACTTT
.	TRBV19	TRBJ2-7	.	CASSPSGHEQYF	TGTGCCAGTAGCCCCTCCGGGCACGAGCAGTACTTC
many	TRBV30	TRBJ1-3	TRBD1	CAWKGAGNTIYF	TGTGCCTGGAAGGGGGCCGGGAACACCATATATTTT
many	TRBV9	TRBJ2-3	TRBD2	CASSVGTSGGPGTDTQYF	TGTGCCAGCAGCGTAGGGACTAGCGGGGGGCCTGGCACAGATACGCAGTATTTT
many	TRBV20-1	TRBJ2-3	.	CSARPPWGEWSTDTQYF	TGCAGTGCTAGACCCCCATGGGGGGAGTGGAGCACAGATACGCAGTATTTT
.	TRBV6-5	TRBJ1-1	.	CASSYRGASGPEAFF	TGTGCCAGCAGTTATAGGGGAGCCTCGGGACCCGAAGCTTTCTTT
many	TRBV20-1	TRBJ2-3	TRBD2	CSAPRVSGGSGTQYF	TGCAGTGCTCCAAGGGTTAGCGGGGGGTCGGGAACGCAGTATTTT
.	TRBV12-3/TRBV12-4	TRBJ1-3	.	CASTLGDSGGNTIYF	TGTGCCAGCACCCTGGGGGACTCGGGGGGAAACACCATATATTTT